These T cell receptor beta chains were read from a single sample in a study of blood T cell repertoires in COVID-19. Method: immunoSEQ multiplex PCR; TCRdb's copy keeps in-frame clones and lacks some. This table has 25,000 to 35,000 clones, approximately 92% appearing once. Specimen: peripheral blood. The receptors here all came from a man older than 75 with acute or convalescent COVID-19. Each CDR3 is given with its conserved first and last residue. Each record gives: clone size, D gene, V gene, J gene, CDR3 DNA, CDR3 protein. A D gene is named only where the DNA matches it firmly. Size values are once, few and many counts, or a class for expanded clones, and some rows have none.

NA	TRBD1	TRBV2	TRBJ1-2	TGTGCCAGCAATCCGGGACAGGGGTATGGCTACACCTTC	CASNPGQGYGYTF
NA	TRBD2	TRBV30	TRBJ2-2	TGTGCCTGGAGTGGGACTAGCAGAACCGGGGAGCTGTTTTTT	CAWSGTSRTGELFF
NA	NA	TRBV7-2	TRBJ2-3	TGTGCCAGCAGCTCGCGGCTGGCAGATACGCAGTATTTT	CASSSRLADTQYF
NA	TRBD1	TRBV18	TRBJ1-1	TGTGCCAGCTCACCACCGGGACAGACCTACATGAACACTGAAGCTTTCTTT	CASSPPGQTYMNTEAFF
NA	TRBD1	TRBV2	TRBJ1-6	TGTGCCAGCAGTGAGACAGGGCCATTTGGTTCACCCCTCCACTTT	CASSETGPFGSPLHF
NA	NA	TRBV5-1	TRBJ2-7	TGCGCCAGCAGCTCCTTGGGGCAGGTGGGCTCCTACGAGCAGTACTTC	CASSSLGQVGSYEQYF
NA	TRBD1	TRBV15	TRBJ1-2	TGTGCCACCAGGACTGGACAGGGTGGTGGCTACACCTTC	CATRTGQGGGYTF
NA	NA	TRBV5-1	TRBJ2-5	TGCGCCAGCAGCGGAGGACAGTTTCAAGAGACCCAGTACTTC	CASSGGQFQETQYF
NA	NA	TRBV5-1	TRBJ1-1	TGCGCCAGCAGCCGTACAGGGAACACTGAAGCTTTCTTT	CASSRTGNTEAFF
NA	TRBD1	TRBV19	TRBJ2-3	TGTGCCGTCAGGACAGGACCCCGGGATACGCAGTATTTT	CAVRTGPRDTQYF
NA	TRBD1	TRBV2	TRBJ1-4	TGTGCCAGCAGTGCGGAACAGGGGACTAATGAAAAACTGTTTTTT	CASSAEQGTNEKLFF
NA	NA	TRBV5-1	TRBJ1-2	TGCGCCAGCAGCTTGGGGGGACAAGTAGAAGGCTACACCTTC	CASSLGGQVEGYTF
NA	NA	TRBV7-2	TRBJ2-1	TGTGCCAGCAGCATTAATCGCCTAATGGTGGATGAGCAGTTCTTC	CASSINRLMVDEQFF
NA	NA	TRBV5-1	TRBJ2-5	TGCGCCAGCAGCCCGGACTACCACTACCAAGAGACCCAGTACTTC	CASSPDYHYQETQYF
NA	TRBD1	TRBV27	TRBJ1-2	TGTGCCAGCAGCCCGGCCCTGGGACAGCAAACTAACTATGGCTACACCTTC	CASSPALGQQTNYGYTF
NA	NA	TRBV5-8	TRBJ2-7	TGTGCCAGCAGCTTGGTGGTTGGACAGCTCTACGAGCAGTACTTC	CASSLVVGQLYEQYF
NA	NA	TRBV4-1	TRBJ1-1	TGCGCCAGCAGCCCAAGGACTCTTGGGGGGATGAACACTGAAGCTTTCTTT	CASSPRTLGGMNTEAFF
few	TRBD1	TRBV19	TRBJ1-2	TGTGCCAGTAGTGCCCGGGACAGAACACTCTATGGCTACACCTTC	CASSARDRTLYGYTF
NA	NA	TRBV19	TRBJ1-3	TGTGCCAGTAGTATTCCCAGTCGCTCTGGAAACACCATATATTTT	CASSIPSRSGNTIYF
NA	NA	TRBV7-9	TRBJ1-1	TGTGCCAGCAGCCGCCGAGGGGGGGGCGCGGTTGTGACTGAAGCTTTCTTT	CASSRRGGGAVVTEAFF
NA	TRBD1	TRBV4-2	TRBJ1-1	TGTGCCAGCGGGTTACTTCAGGGGGCGAACACTGAAGCTTTCTTT	CASGLLQGANTEAFF
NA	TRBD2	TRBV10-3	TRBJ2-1	TGTGCCATCAGGGAGCAAGCGGGAGTCAATGAGCAGTTCTTC	CAIREQAGVNEQFF
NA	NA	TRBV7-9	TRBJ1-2	TGTGCCAGCAGCTTCGGGGGAGAGGGAGCGCGAGGAGGCTACACCTTC	CASSFGGEGARGGYTF
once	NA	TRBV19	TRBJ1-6	TGTGCCAGTAGTACCTCCAGGGATTCACCCCTCCACTTT	CASSTSRDSPLHF
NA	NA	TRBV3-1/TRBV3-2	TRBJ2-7	TGTGCCAGCAGCCCCTTATTTGAGACAGGCGAGCAGTACTTC	CASSPLFETGEQYF
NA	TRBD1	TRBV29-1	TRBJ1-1	TGCAGCACCCGGACAGGGGCGGTGGACACTGAAGCTTTCTTT	CSTRTGAVDTEAFF
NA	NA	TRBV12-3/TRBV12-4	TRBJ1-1	TGTGCCAGCAGTCTAAATGTCAGGACTGAAGCTTTCTTT	CASSLNVRTEAFF
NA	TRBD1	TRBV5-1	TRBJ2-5	TGCGCCAGCAGCTTGGCCGAGGGACAGGGGGAGACCCAGTACTTC	CASSLAEGQGETQYF
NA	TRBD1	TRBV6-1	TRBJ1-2	TGTGCCAGCAGTGGTCGGGTGGACGGACAGGGGGCGGGAGTAGGTGGCTACACCTTC	CASSGRVDGQGAGVGGYTF
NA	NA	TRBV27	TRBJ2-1	TGTGCCAGCAGTTTAACCCCCCTGGCTGCGGCCTACAATGAGCAGTTCTTC	CASSLTPLAAAYNEQFF
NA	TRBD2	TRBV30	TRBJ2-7	TGTGCCTGGAGTGTGGCGACTAGCGGGAGGGCCTACGAGCAGTACTTC	CAWSVATSGRAYEQYF
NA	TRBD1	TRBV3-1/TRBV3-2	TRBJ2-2	TGTGCCAGCAGCCTTTCCAACAGGGGCACCGGGGAGCTGTTTTTT	CASSLSNRGTGELFF
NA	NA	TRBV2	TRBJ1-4	TGTGCCAGCAGTTTCGGGGCAACTAATGAAAAACTGTTTTTT	CASSFGATNEKLFF
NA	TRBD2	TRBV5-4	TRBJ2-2	TGTGCCAGCAGCTTGGAGCCTAGCGGGAGAAAATCCGGGGAGCTGTTTTTT	CASSLEPSGRKSGELFF
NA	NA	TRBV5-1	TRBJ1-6	TGCGCCAGCAGCTTCCGGGACACCGACCTCAATTCACCCCTCCACTTT	CASSFRDTDLNSPLHF
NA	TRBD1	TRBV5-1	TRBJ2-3	TGCGCCAGCAGCTTCCGGGACAGTCACACAGATACGCAGTATTTT	CASSFRDSHTDTQYF
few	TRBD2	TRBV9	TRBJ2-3	TGTGCCAGCAGCGTAGGACTAGCGGTTCTTACAGATACGCAGTATTTT	CASSVGLAVLTDTQYF
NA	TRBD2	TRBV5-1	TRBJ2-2	TGCGCCAGCAGCTTGGCCCCTCTAGCGGGAGGGGGGACCGGGGAGCTGTTTTTT	CASSLAPLAGGGTGELFF
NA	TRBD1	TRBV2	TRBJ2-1	TGTGCCAGCAGTGCGACAGGGCGGCAAACGCAGTTCTTC	CASSATGRQTQFF
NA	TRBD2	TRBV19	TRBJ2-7	TGTGCCAGTAGCCCAGGGACTAGCGGGAGATCTTTCTACGAGCAGTACTTC	CASSPGTSGRSFYEQYF
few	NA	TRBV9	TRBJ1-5	TGTGCCAGCAGCGTAGACCAGAATCAGCCCCAGCATTTT	CASSVDQNQPQHF
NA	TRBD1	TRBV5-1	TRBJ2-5	TGCGCCAGCAGCTCACAGGGGGAAGGTAGTGGGACCCAGTACTTC	CASSSQGEGSGTQYF
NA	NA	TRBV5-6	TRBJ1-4	TGTGCCAGCAGCTTGGAGAGGGATGAAAAACTGTTTTTT	CASSLERDEKLFF
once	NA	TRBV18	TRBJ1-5	TGTGCCAGCTCACCGACAGAGAATCAGCCCCAGCATTTT	CASSPTENQPQHF
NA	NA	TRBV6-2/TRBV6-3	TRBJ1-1	TGTGCCAGCAGCACCGGAGTGCGTCCCATGAACACTGAAGCTTTCTTT	CASSTGVRPMNTEAFF